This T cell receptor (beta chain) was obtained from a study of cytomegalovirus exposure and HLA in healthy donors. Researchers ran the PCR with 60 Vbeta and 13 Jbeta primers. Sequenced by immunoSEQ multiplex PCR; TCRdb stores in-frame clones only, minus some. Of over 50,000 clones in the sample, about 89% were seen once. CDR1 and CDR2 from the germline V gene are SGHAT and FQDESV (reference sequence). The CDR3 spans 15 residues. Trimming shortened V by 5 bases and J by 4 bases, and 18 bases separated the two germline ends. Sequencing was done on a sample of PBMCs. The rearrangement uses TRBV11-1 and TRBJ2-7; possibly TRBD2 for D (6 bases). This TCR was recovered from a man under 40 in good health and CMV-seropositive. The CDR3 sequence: CASSPRDSQIYEQYF. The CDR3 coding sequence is TGTGCCAGCAGCCCCCGGGACTCGCAGATTTACGAGCAGTACTTC. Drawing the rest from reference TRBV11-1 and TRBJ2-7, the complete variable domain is EAEVAQSPRYKITEKSQAVAFWCDPISGHATLYWYRQILGQGPELLVQFQDESVVDDSQLPKDRFSAERLKGVDSTLKIQPAELGDSAMYLCASSPRDSQIYEQYFGPGTRLTVT.